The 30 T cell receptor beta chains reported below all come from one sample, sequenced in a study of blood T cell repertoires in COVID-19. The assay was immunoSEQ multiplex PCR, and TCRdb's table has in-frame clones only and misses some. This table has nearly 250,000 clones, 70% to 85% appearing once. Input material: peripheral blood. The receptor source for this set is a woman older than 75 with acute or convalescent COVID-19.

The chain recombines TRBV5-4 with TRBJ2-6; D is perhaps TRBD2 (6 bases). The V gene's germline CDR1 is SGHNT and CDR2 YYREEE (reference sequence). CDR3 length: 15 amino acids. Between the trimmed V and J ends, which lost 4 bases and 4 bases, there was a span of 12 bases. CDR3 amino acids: CASSLVGRGANVLTF. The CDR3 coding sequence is TGTGCCAGCAGCCTGGTAGGGAGGGGGGCCAACGTCCTGACTTTC.

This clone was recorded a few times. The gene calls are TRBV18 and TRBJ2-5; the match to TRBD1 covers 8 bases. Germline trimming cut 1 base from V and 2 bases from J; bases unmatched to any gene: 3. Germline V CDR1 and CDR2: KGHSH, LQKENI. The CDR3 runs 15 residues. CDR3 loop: CASSPQGQVQETQYF. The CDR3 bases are TGTGCCAGCTCACCACAGGGACAGGTACAAGAGACCCAGTACTTC.

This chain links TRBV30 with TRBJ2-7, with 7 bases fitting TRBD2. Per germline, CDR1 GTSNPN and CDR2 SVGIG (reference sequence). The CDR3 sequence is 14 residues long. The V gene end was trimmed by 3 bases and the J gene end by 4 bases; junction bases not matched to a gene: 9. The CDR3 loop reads CAWRERGRDYEQYF. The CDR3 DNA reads TGTGCCTGGAGGGAGCGCGGGAGAGATTACGAGCAGTACTTC.

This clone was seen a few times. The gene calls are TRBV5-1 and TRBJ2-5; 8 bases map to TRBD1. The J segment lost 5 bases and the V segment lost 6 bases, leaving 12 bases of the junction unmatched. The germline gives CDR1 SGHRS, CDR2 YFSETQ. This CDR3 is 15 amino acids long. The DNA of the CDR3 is TGCGCCAGCAAATCCCAGGGGGCTTCAGGGGAGACCCAGTACTTC. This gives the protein CASKSQGASGETQYF.

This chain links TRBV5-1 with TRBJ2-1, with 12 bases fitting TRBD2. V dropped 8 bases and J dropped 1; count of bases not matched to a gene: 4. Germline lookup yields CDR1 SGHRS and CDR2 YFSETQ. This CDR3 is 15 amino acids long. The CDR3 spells CASKTSGGSYNEQFF. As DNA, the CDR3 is TGCGCCAGTAAAACTAGCGGGGGGTCCTACAATGAGCAGTTCTTC. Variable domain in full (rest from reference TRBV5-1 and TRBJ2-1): KAGVTQTPRYLIKTRGQQVTLSCSPISGHRSVSWYQQTPGQGLQFLFEYFSETQRNKGNFPGRFSGRQFSNSRSEMNVSTLELGDSALYLCASKTSGGSYNEQFFGPGTRLTVL.

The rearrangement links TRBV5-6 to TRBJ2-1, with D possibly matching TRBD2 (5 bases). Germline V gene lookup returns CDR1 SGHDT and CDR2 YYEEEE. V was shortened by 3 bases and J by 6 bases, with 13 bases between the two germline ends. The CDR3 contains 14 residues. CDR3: CASSSPSWVNEQFF. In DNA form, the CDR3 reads TGTGCCAGCAGCTCGCCTAGCTGGGTCAATGAGCAGTTCTTC.

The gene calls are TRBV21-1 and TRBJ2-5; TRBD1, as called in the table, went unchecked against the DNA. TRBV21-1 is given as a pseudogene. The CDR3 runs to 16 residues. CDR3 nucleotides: TGTGCCAGCAGCAAAGGAGGTTTGGCAGGGGGAGAGACCCAGTACTTC. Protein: CASSKGGLAGGETQYF.

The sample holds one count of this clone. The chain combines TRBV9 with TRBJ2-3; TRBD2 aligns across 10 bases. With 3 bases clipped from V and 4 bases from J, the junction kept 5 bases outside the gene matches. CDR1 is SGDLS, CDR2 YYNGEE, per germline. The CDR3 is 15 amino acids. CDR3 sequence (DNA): TGTGCCAGCAGCGAGCGGGAGGGCCCCCCAGATACGCAGTATTTT. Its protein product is CASSEREGPPDTQYF.

CDR3 DNA: TGTGCCAGCAGCTTCCGGGACAGGAAACCCGAGCAGTACTTC. This encodes CASSFRDRKPEQYF. V usage is TRBV5-5 and J usage is TRBJ2-7; 8 bases are shared with TRBD1. V shed 2 bases, J shed 6 bases, and the junction held 7 bases outside the gene matches. Germline-derived CDR1 and CDR2 are SGHKS and YYEKEE (reference sequence). The CDR3 covers 14 residues. Full variable domain (outside the CDR3, taken from reference TRBV5-5 and TRBJ2-7): DAGVTQSPTHLIKTRGQQVTLRCSPISGHKSVSWYQQVLGQGPQFIFQYYEKEERGRGNFPDRFSARQFPNYSSELNVNALLLGDSALYLCASSFRDRKPEQYFGPGTRLTVT.

CDR3 sequence (DNA): TGTGCCAGCAGCGCCGGGACAGTACACACAGATACGCAGTATTTT. Amino acid sequence: CASSAGTVHTDTQYF. The chain links TRBV9 to TRBJ2-3, with 7 bases fitting TRBD1. From germline, CDR1 is SGDLS and CDR2 YYNGEE. There are 15 residues in the CDR3. The junction had 6 bases not matched to a gene; V was cut back by 3 bases and J by 2 bases.

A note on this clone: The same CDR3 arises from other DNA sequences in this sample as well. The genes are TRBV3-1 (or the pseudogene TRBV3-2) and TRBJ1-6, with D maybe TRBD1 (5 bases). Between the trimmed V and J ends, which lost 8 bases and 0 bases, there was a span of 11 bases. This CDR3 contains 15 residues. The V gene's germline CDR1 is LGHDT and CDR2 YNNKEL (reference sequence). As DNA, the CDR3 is TGTGCCAGCGGACACAAAGGCTCCTATAATTCACCCCTCCACTTT. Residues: CASGHKGSYNSPLHF.

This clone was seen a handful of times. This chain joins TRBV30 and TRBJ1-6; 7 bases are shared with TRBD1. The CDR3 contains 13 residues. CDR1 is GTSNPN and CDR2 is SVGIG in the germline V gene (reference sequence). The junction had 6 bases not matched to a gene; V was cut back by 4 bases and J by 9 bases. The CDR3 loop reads CAWTDRVGSPLHF. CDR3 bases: TGTGCCTGGACCGACAGGGTGGGTTCACCCCTCCACTTT.

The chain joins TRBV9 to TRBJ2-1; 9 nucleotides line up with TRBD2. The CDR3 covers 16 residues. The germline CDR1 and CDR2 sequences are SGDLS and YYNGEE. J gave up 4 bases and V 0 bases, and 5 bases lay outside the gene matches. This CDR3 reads CASSVATSGSYNEQFF. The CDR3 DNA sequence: TGTGCCAGCAGCGTAGCTACTAGCGGGTCTTACAATGAGCAGTTCTTC. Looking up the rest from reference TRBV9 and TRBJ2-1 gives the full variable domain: DSGVTQTPKHLITATGQRVTLRCSPRSGDLSVYWYQQSLDQGLQFLIQYYNGEERAKGNILERFSAQQFPDLHSELNLSSLELGDSALYFCASSVATSGSYNEQFFGPGTRLTVL.

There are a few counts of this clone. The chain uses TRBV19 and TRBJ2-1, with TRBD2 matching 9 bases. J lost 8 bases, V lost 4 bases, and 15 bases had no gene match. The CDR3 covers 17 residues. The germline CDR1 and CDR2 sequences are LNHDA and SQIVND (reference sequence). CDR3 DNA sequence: TGTGCCAGTAGTAACCCTGGGGGTAGCGGGAGCAGTTATGAGCAGTTCTTC. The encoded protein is CASSNPGGSGSSYEQFF.

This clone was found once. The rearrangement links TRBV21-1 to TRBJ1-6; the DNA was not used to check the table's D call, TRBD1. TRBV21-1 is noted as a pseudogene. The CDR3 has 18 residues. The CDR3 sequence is CASSKGRQGRTYNSPLHF. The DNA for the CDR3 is TGTGCCAGCAGCAAAGGCAGACAGGGGAGAACCTATAATTCACCCCTCCACTTT.

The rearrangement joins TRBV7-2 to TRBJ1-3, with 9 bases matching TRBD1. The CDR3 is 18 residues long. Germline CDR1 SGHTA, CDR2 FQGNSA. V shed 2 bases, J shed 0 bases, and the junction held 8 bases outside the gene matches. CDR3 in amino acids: CASSLYRTGALSGNTIYF. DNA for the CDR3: TGTGCCAGCAGCTTATACAGGACAGGGGCCCTCTCTGGAAACACCATATATTTT.

The DNA of the CDR3 is TGTGCCAGCAGGCTCGGGACAGGGAATAATGAGCAGTTCTTC. Residues: CASRLGTGNNEQFF. V gene TRBV6-6 combines with J gene TRBJ2-1; the match to TRBD1 covers 9 bases. J gave up 7 bases and V 6 bases, and 7 bases lay outside the gene matches. Germline CDR1 is MNHNY and CDR2 is SVGAGI (reference sequence). The CDR3 extends over 14 amino acids.

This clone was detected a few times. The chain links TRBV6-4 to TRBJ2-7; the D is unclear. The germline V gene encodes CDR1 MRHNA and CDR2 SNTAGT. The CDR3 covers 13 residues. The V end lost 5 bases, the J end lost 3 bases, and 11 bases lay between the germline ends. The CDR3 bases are TGTGCCAGCAGTAAGGAAGCAGGCTACGAGCAGTACTTC. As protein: CASSKEAGYEQYF.

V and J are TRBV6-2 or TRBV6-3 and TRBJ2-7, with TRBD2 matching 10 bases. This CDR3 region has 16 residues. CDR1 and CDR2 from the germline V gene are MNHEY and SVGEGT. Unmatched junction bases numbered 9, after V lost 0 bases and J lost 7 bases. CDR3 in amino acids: CASSYSYKTSGPEQYF. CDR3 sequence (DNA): TGTGCCAGCAGTTACTCGTACAAGACTAGCGGGCCAGAGCAGTACTTC.

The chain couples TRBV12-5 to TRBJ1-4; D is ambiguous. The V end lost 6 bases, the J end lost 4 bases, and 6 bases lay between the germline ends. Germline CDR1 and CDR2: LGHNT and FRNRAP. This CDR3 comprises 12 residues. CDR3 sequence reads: CASGYFNEKLFF. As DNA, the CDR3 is TGTGCTAGTGGATATTTTAATGAAAAACTGTTTTTT.

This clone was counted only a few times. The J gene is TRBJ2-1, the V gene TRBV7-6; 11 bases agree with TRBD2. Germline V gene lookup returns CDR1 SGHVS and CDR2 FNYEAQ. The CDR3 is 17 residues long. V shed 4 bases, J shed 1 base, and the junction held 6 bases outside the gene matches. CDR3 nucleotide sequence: TGTGCCAGCAGCTCTAGACTAGCGGGAAGATCCTACAATGAGCAGTTCTTC. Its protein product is CASSSRLAGRSYNEQFF.

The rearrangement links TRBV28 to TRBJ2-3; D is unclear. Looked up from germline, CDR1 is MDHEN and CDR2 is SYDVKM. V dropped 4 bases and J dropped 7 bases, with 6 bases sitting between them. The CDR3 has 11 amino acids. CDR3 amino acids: CASSSRNTQYF. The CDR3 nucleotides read TGTGCCAGCAGTTCGAGAAATACGCAGTATTTT.

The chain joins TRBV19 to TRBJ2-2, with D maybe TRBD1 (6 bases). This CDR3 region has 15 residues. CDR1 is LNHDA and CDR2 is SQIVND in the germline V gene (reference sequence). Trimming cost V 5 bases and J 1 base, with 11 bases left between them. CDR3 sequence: CASSGPGQNTGELFF. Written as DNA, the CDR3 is TGTGCCAGTAGTGGACCGGGACAGAACACCGGGGAGCTGTTTTTT.

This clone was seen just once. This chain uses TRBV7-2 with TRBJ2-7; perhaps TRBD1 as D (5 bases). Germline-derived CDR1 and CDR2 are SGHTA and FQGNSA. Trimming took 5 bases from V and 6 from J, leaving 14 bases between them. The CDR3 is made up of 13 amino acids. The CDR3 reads CASSTSRVGEQYF. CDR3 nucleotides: TGTGCCAGCAGCACGTCCAGGGTAGGCGAGCAGTACTTC.

This CDR3 reads CASSPEEVTYEQYF. As DNA, the CDR3 is TGTGCCAGCAGCCCCGAGGAGGTCACCTACGAGCAGTACTTC. V and J are TRBV7-9 and TRBJ2-7; tentatively, D is TRBD2 (5 bases). The CDR3 has 14 residues. V was shortened by 5 bases and J by 2 bases, with 13 bases between the two germline ends. Per germline, CDR1 SEHNR and CDR2 FQNEAQ (reference sequence).

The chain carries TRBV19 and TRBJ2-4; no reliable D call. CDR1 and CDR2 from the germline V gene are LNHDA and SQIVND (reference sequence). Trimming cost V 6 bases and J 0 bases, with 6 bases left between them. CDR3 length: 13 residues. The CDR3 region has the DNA TGTGCCAGTAGACCGGTAGCCAAAAACATTCAGTACTTC. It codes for CASRPVAKNIQYF.

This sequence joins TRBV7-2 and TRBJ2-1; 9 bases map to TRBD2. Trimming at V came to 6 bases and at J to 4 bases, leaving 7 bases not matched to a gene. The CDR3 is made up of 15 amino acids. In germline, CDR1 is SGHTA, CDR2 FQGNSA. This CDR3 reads CASRTGTSPYNEQFF. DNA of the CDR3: TGTGCCAGCAGAACCGGGACTAGCCCATACAATGAGCAGTTCTTC.

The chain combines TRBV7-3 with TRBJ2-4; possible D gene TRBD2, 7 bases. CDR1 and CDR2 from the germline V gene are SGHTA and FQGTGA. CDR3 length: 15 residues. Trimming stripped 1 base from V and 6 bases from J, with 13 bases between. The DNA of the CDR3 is TGTGCCAGCAGCTTAATGGGGGGGCGCACAAACATTCAGTACTTC. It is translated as CASSLMGGRTNIQYF.

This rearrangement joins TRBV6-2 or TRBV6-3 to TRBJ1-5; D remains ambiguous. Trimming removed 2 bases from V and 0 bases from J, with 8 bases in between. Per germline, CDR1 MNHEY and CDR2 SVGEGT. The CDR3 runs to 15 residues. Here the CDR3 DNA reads TGTGCCAGCAGTTACGCGAGATATAGCAATCAGCCCCAGCATTTT. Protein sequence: CASSYARYSNQPQHF.

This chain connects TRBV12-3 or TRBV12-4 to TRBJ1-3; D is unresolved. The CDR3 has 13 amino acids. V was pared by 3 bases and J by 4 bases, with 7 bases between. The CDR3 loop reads CASSFWAGNTIYF. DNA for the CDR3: TGTGCCAGCAGTTTTTGGGCAGGAAACACCATATATTTT.